This T cell receptor beta chain was sequenced during a study of blood T cell repertoires in COVID-19. Study information: Material from acute and convalescent COVID-19 was sourced from the United States, Italy and Spain. T cells, B-cell-depleted T cells, or PBMCs supplied cDNA or gDNA.

In the original workflow: Amplification of reference gene primers was used by the study to estimate nucleated cell counts. Profiling relied on immunoSEQ multiplex PCR, and the TCRdb table lists in-frame clones only, not all of them. That table is the source of V, J and clone size, and D and trimming were worked out from the DNA. The table shows roughly 81,000 clones, with around 83% occurring only once. Germline CDR1 LNHDA, CDR2 SQIVND (reference sequence). Trimming shortened V by 5 bases and J by 4 bases, and 14 bases separated the two germline ends. The CDR3 totals 15 residues. The sequenced sample was peripheral blood. This chain links TRBV19 with TRBJ2-2; D is possibly TRBD2 (6 bases). The source of this sequence is a man older than 75 with active or convalescent COVID-19. The CDR3: CASSRLDQITGELFF. The CDR3 DNA follows: TGTGCCAGTAGTCGACTAGACCAGATCACCGGGGAGCTGTTTTTT.